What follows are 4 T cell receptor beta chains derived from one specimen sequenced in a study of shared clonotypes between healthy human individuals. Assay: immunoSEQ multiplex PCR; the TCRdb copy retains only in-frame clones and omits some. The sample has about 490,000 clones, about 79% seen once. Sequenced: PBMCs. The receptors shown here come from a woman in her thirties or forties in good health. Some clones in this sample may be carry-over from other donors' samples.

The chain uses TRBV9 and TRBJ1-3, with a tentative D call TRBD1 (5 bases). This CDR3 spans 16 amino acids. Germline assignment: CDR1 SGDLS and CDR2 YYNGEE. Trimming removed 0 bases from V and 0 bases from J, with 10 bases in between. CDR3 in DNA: TGTGCCAGCAGCGTAGGGGACCCCATCTCTGGAAACACCATATATTTT. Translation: CASSVGDPISGNTIYF.

DNA for the CDR3: TGTGCCACCAGCAGGGAATGGGGGTATCAGCCCCAGCATTTT. Translation gives CATSREWGYQPQHF. V usage is TRBV15 and J usage is TRBJ1-5; TRBD1 is a possible D gene (5 bases). The CDR3 runs 14 residues. Trimming shortened V by 3 bases and J by 5 bases, and 11 bases separated the two germline ends. The V gene's germline CDR1 is LNHNV and CDR2 YYDKDF (reference sequence). Filled out from reference TRBV15 and TRBJ1-5, the complete variable domain reads DAMVIQNPRYQVTQFGKPVTLSCSQTLNHNVMYWYQQKSSQAPKLLFHYYDKDFNNEADTPDNFQSRRPNTSFCFLDIRSPGLGDTAMYLCATSREWGYQPQHFGDGTRLSIL.

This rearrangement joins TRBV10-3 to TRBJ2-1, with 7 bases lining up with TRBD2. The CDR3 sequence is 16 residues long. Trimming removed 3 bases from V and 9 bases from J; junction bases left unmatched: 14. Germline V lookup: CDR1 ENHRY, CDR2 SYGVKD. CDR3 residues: CAISDLAGALGTEQFF. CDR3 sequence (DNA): TGTGCCATCAGTGATTTGGCGGGAGCCCTCGGGACTGAGCAGTTCTTC.

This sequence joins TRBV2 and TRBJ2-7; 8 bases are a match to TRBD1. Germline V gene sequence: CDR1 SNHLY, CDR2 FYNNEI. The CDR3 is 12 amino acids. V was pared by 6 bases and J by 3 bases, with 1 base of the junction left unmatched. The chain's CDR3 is CASSGQGYEQYF. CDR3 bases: TGTGCCAGCAGCGGACAGGGCTACGAGCAGTACTTC.